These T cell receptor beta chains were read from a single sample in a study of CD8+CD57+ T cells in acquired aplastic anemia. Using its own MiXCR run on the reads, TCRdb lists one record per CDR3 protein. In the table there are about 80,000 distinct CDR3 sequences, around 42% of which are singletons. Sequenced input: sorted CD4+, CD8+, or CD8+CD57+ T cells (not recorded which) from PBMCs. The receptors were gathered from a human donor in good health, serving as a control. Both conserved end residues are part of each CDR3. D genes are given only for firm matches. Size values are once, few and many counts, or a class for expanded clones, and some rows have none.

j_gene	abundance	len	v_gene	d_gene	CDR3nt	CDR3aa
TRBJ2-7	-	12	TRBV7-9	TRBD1	TGTGCCAGCAGCCCAAGGACAGGGCTCTGGTACTTC	CASSPRTGLWYF
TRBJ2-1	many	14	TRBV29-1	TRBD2	TGCAGCGTACCTAGCGGGGAAGGCTACAATGAGCAGTTCTTC	CSVPSGEGYNEQFF
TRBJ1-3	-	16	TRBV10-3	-	TGTGCCATCAGTAGGGGCTCACGGGGATCAGGAAACACCATATATTTT	CAISRGSRGSGNTIYF
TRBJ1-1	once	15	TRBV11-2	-	TGTGCCAGCAGCTTCGTGGGGGGACAGAACACTGAAGCTTTCTTT	CASSFVGGQNTEAFF
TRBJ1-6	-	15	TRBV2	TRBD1	TGTGCCAGCAGTTGGACCGGGACAGGCACTTCTCCCCTCCACTTT	CASSWTGTGTSPLHF
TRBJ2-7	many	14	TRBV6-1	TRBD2	TGTGCCAGCGTTAGCGGGAGTTTCTCCTACGAGCAGTACTTC	CASVSGSFSYEQYF
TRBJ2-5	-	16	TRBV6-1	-	TGTGCCAGCAGTGTTTCTAACGGCGACGGCCAAGAGACCCAGTACTTC	CASSVSNGDGQETQYF
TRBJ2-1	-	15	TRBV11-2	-	TGTGCCAGCAGCCAGGCCCCCCCAGGTGGCAATGAGCAGTTCTTC	CASSQAPPGGNEQFF
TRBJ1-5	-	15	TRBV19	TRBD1	TGTGCCAGTAGTTGGGGACAGGGACTTCCTCAGCCCCAGCATTTT	CASSWGQGLPQPQHF
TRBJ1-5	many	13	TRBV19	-	TGTGCCAGTAGTGCGGACAGCAATCAGCCCCAGCATTTT	CASSADSNQPQHF
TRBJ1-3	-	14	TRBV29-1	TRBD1	TGCAGCGTTGGCACAGGGGGCGATGGAAACACCATATATTTT	CSVGTGGDGNTIYF
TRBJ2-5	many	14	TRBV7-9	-	TGTGCCAGCACCGCGGACTCCGCCCCACAGACCCAGTACTTC	CASTADSAPQTQYF
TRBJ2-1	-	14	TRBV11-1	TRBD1	TGTGCCAGCAGCTCCGGGACAGGGGAGGATGAGCAGTTCTTC	CASSSGTGEDEQFF
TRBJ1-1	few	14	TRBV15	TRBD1	TGTGCCACCAGCAGAGGACAGGGGTACACTGAAGCTTTCTTT	CATSRGQGYTEAFF
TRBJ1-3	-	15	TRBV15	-	TGTGCCACCAGCAGAGATTTTGGGGCTGGAAACACCATATATTTT	CATSRDFGAGNTIYF
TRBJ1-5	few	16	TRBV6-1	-	TGTGCCAGCAGTGAAGTTTGGGGGGCTATCGATCAGCCCCAGCATTTT	CASSEVWGAIDQPQHF
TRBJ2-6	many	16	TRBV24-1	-	TGTGCCACCAGTGTAAGGGGTCCCTCTGGGGCCAACGTCCTGACTTTC	CATSVRGPSGANVLTF
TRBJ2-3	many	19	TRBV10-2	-	TGCGCCAGCAGTGGAGGCGGGGGCCCTACCGGAGCTCTCACAGATACGCAGTATTTT	CASSGGGGPTGALTDTQYF
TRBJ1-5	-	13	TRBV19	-	TGTGCCAGTAGGGACAGCGGCCATCAGCCCCAGCATTTT	CASRDSGHQPQHF
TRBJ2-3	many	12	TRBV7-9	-	TGTGCCAGCAGCGAAGAGGCAGATACGCAGTATTTT	CASSEEADTQYF
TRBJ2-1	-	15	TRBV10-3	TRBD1	TGTGCCAGCAGTTACTCAGGACAGGGCGGCAATGAGCAGTTCTTC	CASSYSGQGGNEQFF
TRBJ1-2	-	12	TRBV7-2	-	TGTGCCAGCAGCTTAGGGCCGGATGGCTACACCTTC	CASSLGPDGYTF
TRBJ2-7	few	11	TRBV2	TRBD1	TGTGCCATACGGGACAGCTACGAGCAGTACTTC	CAIRDSYEQYF
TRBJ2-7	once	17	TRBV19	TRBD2	TGTGCCAGCAGTCCCCGACTAGCGGGAGGGCCGGGCTACGAGCAGTACTTC	CASSPRLAGGPGYEQYF
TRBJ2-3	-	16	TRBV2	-	TGTGCCAGCAGTGAAAGTCTCTCTATGAGGGGAGATACGCAGTATTTT	CASSESLSMRGDTQYF
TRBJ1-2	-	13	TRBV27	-	TGTGCCGCCAGTGGAGGGCGCTCCTATGGCTACACCTTC	CAASGGRSYGYTF
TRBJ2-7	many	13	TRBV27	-	TGTGCCAGCAGTCTAAGCAACTCCTACGAGCAGTACTTC	CASSLSNSYEQYF
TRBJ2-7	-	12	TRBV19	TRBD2	TGCCAAGTCGGGGGGACCTCCTACGAGCAGTACTTC	CQVGGTSYEQYF
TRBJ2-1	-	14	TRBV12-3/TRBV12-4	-	TGTGCCAGCAGTTTAATACTAGTTGGAGATGAGCAGTTCTTC	CASSLILVGDEQFF
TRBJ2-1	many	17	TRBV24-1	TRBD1	TGTGCCACCAGTGACCGGAAAAGACAGGGAAGTAAGGATGAGCAGTTCTTC	CATSDRKRQGSKDEQFF
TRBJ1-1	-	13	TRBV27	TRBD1	TGTGCCAGCAGTTGGGGACAGGGGACTGAAGCTTTCTTT	CASSWGQGTEAFF
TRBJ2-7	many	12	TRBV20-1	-	TGCAGTGCTACGGAGGGGCCCTACGAGCAGTACTTC	CSATEGPYEQYF
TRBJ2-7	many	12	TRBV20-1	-	TGCAGTGCTTCGACGGGCTCCTACGAGCAGTACTTC	CSASTGSYEQYF
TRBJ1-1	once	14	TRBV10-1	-	TGCGCCAGCAGTGAGTCGCTAACGAACACTGAAGCTTTCTTT	CASSESLTNTEAFF
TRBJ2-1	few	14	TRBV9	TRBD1	TGTGCCAGCAGTTCCTCCCAGGGGGTCTCTGAGCAGTTCTTC	CASSSSQGVSEQFF
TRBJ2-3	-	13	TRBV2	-	TGTGCCGCTCAACTCGGGGAAACAGATACGCAGTATTTT	CAAQLGETDTQYF
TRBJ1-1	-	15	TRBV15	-	TGTGCCACCAGCGACGCCAGGGACTATGGACCTGAAGCTTTCTTT	CATSDARDYGPEAFF
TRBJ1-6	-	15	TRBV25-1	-	TGTGCCAGCAGTGAGAAAACAGTGTTTAATTCACCCCTCCACTTT	CASSEKTVFNSPLHF
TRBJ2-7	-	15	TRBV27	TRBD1	TGTGCCAGCAGTTTAGGGACAGGGCCTACCTACGAGCAGTACTTC	CASSLGTGPTYEQYF
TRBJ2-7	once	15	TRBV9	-	TGTGCCAGCAGCGTAGCTCCAGGGGTATCCTACGAGCAGTACTTC	CASSVAPGVSYEQYF
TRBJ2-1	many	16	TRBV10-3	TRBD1	TGTGCCATCAGTGAGAGCATCGGGACAGGGCTCAATGAGCAGTTCTTC	CAISESIGTGLNEQFF
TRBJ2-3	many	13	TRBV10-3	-	TGTGCCATCAGAGAGGGGACCACAGATACGCAGTATTTT	CAIREGTTDTQYF
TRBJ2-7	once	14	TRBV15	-	TGTGCCACCAGCAGAGATGGTCGTTCCTACGAGCAGTACTTC	CATSRDGRSYEQYF
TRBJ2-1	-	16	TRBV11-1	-	TGTGCCAGCAGCCCTCGATTGGGGGGCTCCTACAATGAGCAGTTCTTC	CASSPRLGGSYNEQFF
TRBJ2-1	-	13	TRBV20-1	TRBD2	TGCAGTTTTACTAGCGGAGCCCACAATGAGCAGTTCTTC	CSFTSGAHNEQFF
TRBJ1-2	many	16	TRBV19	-	TGTGCCAGTAGTATAGATCCTTCTGCAGGGGCAGAAGGCTACACCTTC	CASSIDPSAGAEGYTF
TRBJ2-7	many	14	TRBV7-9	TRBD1	TGTGCCAGCAGCAACCGGGACAGGGTTAACGAGCAGTACTTC	CASSNRDRVNEQYF
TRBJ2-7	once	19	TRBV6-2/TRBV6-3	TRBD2	TGTGCCAGCAGTTACACCGGGACTAGCGGGGGGGCCGCCAGTGGCGGGCAGTACTTC	CASSYTGTSGGAASGGQYF
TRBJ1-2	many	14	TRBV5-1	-	TGCGCCAGCAGCTCTGACAGACTACCCTATGGCTACACCTTC	CASSSDRLPYGYTF
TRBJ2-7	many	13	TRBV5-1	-	TGCGCCAGAACCACAGGGTCTGGATACGAGCAGTACTTC	CARTTGSGYEQYF
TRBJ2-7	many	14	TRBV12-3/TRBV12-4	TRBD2	TGTGCCAGCAGTTTATCTAGCGGCTCCTACGAGCAGTACTTC	CASSLSSGSYEQYF
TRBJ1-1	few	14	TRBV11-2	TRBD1	TGTGCCAGCAGCTTAGAGTGGACAGGGGGTGAAGCTTTCTTT	CASSLEWTGGEAFF
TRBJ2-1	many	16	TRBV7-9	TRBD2	TGTGCCAGCAGCTTAGGCGGGGGGGTACCTTACAATGAGCAGTTCTTC	CASSLGGGVPYNEQFF
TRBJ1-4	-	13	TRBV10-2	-	TGCGCCAGCGGCGGGACTACTAATGAAAAACTGTTTTTT	CASGGTTNEKLFF
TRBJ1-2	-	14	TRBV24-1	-	TGTGCCACCAGTGGTTTGGGCCGCGCGTATGGCTACACCTTC	CATSGLGRAYGYTF
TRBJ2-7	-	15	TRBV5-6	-	TGTGCCAGCAGTTACTCGAGGGATGGTGCTTACGAGCAGTACTTC	CASSYSRDGAYEQYF
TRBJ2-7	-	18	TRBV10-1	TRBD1	TGCGCCAGCACGATCGACCGGGGAGCTGGGACAGATCTCTACGAGCAGTACTTC	CASTIDRGAGTDLYEQYF